Listed below are T cell receptor beta chains from one sample, sequenced in a study of T cells expressing NK-cell markers. TCRdb re-called the 5' RACE reads and gives one entry per CDR3 protein, without DNA. The sample table includes 500,000 or so distinct CDR3 sequences. The specimen was blood T cells: a sorted CD56 or NKG2C T cell subset, CD4+ or CD8+ T cells, or bulk PBMC T cells (not recorded which). Every receptor here comes from a man aged 18 to 29 in good health. The CDR3 runs from the conserved cysteine through the conserved F or W.

TRBJ2-3,TRBV6-1,12,CASSDLTDTQYF
TRBJ2-1,TRBV15,17,CATSRWAQGSSYNEQFF
TRBJ2-1,TRBV11-2,18,CASSFGTRIFSSYNEQFF
TRBJ2-2,TRBV30,15,CAWCFVGGRTGELFF
TRBJ2-3,TRBV5-5,11,CASSLSNTQYF
TRBJ2-7,TRBV7-2,16,CASSFTPGGKTYEQYF
TRBJ2-7,TRBV21-1,11,CARRRTVPQYF
TRBJ1-5,TRBV4-1,15,CASSQGLWGDQPQHF
TRBJ1-4,TRBV5-8,15,CASRVGGMSNEKLFF
TRBJ2-3,TRBV29-1,18,CSSLTAGTSGGSTDTQYF
TRBJ2-1,TRBV7-6,14,CASSLLAGGVPGFF
TRBJ1-2,TRBV9,14,CASSPPGRGDGYTF
TRBJ2-1,TRBV18,18,CASSNLEGAAPSYNEQFF
TRBJ2-4,TRBV12-3/TRBV12-4,15,CASSLEEGFKNIQYF
TRBJ2-7,TRBV4-3,15,CASSQGRSGYYEQYF
TRBJ2-1,TRBV11-3,17,CASTHQGAGGNYNEQFF
TRBJ2-1,TRBV6-6,13,CASVAGGYNEQFF
TRBJ1-4,TRBV11-2,12,CASSLGWGKLFF
TRBJ2-4,TRBV12-3/TRBV12-4,13,CASARRGSLTGYF
TRBJ2-1,TRBV4-3,18,CASSQSGTGGTSYNEQFF
TRBJ2-1,TRBV6-2/TRBV6-3,16,CASSSRPGLAYNEQFF
TRBJ2-6,TRBV12-3/TRBV12-4,12,CASITGANVLTF
TRBJ1-4,TRBV5-1,14,CASMPGATNEKLFF
TRBJ2-2,TRBV3-1,16,CASSPIGQGKAGELFF
TRBJ1-4,TRBV9,14,CASSDLGTGEKLFF
TRBJ1-4,TRBV25-1,13,CASEGQNNEKLFF
TRBJ1-5,TRBV12-3/TRBV12-4,16,CASTLSPDSRNQPQHF
TRBJ2-2,TRBV29-1,13,CSVGRGGTGELFF
TRBJ2-1,TRBV7-7,15,CASSATLAPGGEQFF
TRBJ1-4,TRBV6-1,13,CASTSIGRHELFF
TRBJ2-3,TRBV4-1,16,CASSQVGLGRADTQYF
TRBJ2-1,TRBV6-5,16,CASSSTGVSVYNEQFF
TRBJ1-4,TRBV6-5,15,CASSYRSGEGEKLFF
TRBJ2-5,TRBV7-8,12,CASSSRTGPAYF
TRBJ1-4,TRBV12-3/TRBV12-4,15,CASSAQGATGEKLFF
TRBJ1-1,TRBV7-8,15,CASSLVAQTGTEAFF
TRBJ2-7,TRBV14,12,CASSPSPIEQYF
TRBJ2-3,TRBV12-3/TRBV12-4,11,CASSFSDTQYF
TRBJ1-2,TRBV6-1,13,CASRDQGGRGYTF
TRBJ1-5,TRBV6-5,16,CASSSSSGGGVQPQHF
TRBJ2-1,TRBV14,16,CASSPGATSSYNEQFF
TRBJ1-1,TRBV13,16,CASSITGEGVNTEAFF
TRBJ2-1,TRBV24-1,16,CATSDLQQGARNEQFF
TRBJ1-2,TRBV6-2/TRBV6-3,16,CASSYVQGADLYGYTF
TRBJ2-2,TRBV24-1,14,CATSDARYTGELFF
TRBJ2-5,TRBV12-3/TRBV12-4,14,CASSLVGGKETQYF
TRBJ1-5,TRBV9,15,CASSEGVYSNQPQHF
TRBJ2-5,TRBV28,12,CASSFITETQYF
TRBJ1-6,TRBV5-1,14,CASSPGTENSPLHF
TRBJ2-7,TRBV7-2,16,CASSPRTGTGGYEQYF
TRBJ2-2,TRBV12-3/TRBV12-4,15,CASSFPFGFPGELFF
TRBJ2-3,TRBV12-3/TRBV12-4,16,CASSATTSGRADTQYF
TRBJ2-2,TRBV7-3,17,CASSLTPTESLTGELFF
TRBJ2-5,TRBV27,14,CASSFGVGRETQYF
TRBJ2-3,TRBV28,15,CASSSGRDSTDTQYF